The T cell receptor (beta chain) under discussion was sequenced for a study of OX40 agonist ivuxolimab in advanced cancers. Study context: Partial responses were seen in three patients, one with hepatocellular carcinoma and two with cutaneous melanoma.

Concerning this clone: The junction departs from germline at one end; a sequencing error may be responsible.

Method: immunoSEQ multiplex PCR; TCRdb's copy keeps in-frame clones and lacks some. The data hold roughly 76,000 clones, with roughly nine tenths observed a single time. CDR3 length equals 11 residues. The germline V gene encodes CDR1 SGHTA and CDR2 FQGNSA. The receptor was isolated from an adult with an advanced solid tumor such as melanoma, head and neck, liver or kidney cancer. The starting material was CD4+ or CD8+ T cells sorted from blood, obtained in a trial of the OX40 agonist ivuxolimab. The V gene is TRBV7-2, the J gene TRBJ2-1, with no clear D. CDR3 sequence: CASSLGSGQFF. The DNA of the CDR3 is TGTGCCAGCAGTTTAGGGTCTGGGCAGTTCTTC. Looking up the rest from reference TRBV7-2 and TRBJ2-1 gives the full variable domain: GAGVSQSPSNKVTEKGKDVELRCDPISGHTALYWYRQSLGQGLEFLIYFQGNSAPDKSGLPSDRFSAERTGGSVSTLTIQRTQQEDSAVYLCASSLGSGQFFGPGTRLTVL.